This T cell receptor (beta chain) was retrieved from a study of blood T cells in healthy people across ages. A sample-barcoded 5' primer and a J-beta primer mix were used in a second PCR of roughly 6 to 12 cycles. TCRdb reanalysed the 5' RACE reads using MiXCR and keeps one entry per CDR3 protein. The sample yields 600,000 to 850,000 distinct CDR3 sequences, roughly 47% seen once. Study-level results: When set beside aged donors, long-lived donors presented more naive CD4+ cells and higher diversity.

This clonotype showed up just once. What it binds is unknown. Germline CDR1 and CDR2: SQVTM and ANQGSEA. CDR3 length: 16 amino acids. The V gene end was trimmed by 4 bases and the J gene end by 3 bases; junction bases not matched to a gene: 10. The chain has TRBV29-1 and TRBJ1-5, with 9 bases lining up with TRBD1. This TCR was recovered from a woman aged 55-70 years in good health. Sequencing was done on a sample of blood. CDR3 coding DNA: TGCAGCGTTGTTACTGGGGGGACAGGGCCCAATCAGCCCCAGCATTTT. Its translation: CSVVTGGTGPNQPQHF.